Following are 2 T cell receptor beta chains from one sample sequenced in a study of OX40 agonist ivuxolimab in advanced cancers. Clones were read by immunoSEQ multiplex PCR, and TCRdb kept only the in-frame ones, dropping some. The sample includes 50,000 to 60,000 clones, about nine tenths of them seen just once. The specimen comprised CD4+ or CD8+ T cells sorted from blood, sampled in a trial of the OX40 agonist ivuxolimab. Receptors originate from an adult with an advanced solid tumor such as melanoma, head and neck, liver or kidney cancer.

The chain couples TRBV7-8 to TRBJ1-1; D remains ambiguous. CDR3 size: 13 residues. In germline, CDR1 is SGHVS, CDR2 FQNEAQ. V was shortened by 2 bases and J by 5 bases, with 9 bases between the two germline ends. CDR3 protein: CASSLYVRTEAFF. The CDR3 nucleotides are TGTGCCAGCAGCTTATACGTGCGAACTGAAGCTTTCTTT.

The gene calls are TRBV5-1 and TRBJ2-3; tentative D call: TRBD2 (6 bases). The CDR3 totals 16 residues. Looked up from germline, CDR1 is SGHRS and CDR2 is YFSETQ. Trimming removed 4 bases at V and 1 base at J, with 16 bases between. The CDR3 here is CASSVGGGSGTDTQYF. Written as DNA, the CDR3 is TGCGCCAGCAGCGTGGGTGGGGGGTCAGGCACAGATACGCAGTATTTT.